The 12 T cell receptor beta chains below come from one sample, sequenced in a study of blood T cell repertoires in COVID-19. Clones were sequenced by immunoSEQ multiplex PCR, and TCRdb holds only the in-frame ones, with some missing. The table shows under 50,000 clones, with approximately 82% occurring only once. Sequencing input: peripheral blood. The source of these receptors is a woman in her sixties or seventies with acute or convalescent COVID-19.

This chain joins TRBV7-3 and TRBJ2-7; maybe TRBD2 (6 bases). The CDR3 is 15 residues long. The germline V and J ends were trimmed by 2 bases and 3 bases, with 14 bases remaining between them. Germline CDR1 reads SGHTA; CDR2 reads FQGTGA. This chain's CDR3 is CASSLGRAGNYEQYF. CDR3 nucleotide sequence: TGTGCCAGCAGCTTAGGCAGGGCGGGGAACTACGAGCAGTACTTC.

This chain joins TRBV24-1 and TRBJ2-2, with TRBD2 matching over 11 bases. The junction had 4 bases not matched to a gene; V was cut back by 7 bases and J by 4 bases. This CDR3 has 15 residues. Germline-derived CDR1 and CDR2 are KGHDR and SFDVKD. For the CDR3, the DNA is TGTGCCACCAGGGACACTAGCGGGGGCACCGGGGAGCTGTTTTTT. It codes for CATRDTSGGTGELFF.

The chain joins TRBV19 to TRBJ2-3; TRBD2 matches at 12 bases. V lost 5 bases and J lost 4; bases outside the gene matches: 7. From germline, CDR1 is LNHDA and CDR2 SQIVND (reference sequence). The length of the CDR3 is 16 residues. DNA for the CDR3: TGTGCCAGTAGTGGCCTAGCGGGAGGGGCGGCAGATACGCAGTATTTT. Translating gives CASSGLAGGAADTQYF.

In DNA form, the CDR3 reads TGCGCCAGCAGCTTGGGACTAGCGGCCTCCTACAATGAGCAGTTCTTC. As protein: CASSLGLAASYNEQFF. This chain connects TRBV5-1 to TRBJ2-1, with 9 nucleotides matching TRBD2. The CDR3 spans 16 residues. The trim removed 0 bases at V and 0 bases at J, leaving 1 base unmatched. In germline, CDR1 is SGHRS, CDR2 YFSETQ.

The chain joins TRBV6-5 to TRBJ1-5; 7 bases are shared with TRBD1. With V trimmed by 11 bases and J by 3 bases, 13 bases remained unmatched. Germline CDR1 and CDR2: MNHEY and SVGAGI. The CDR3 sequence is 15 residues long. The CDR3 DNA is TGTGCCGTCCGACAGGGAGAGTTAAACAATCAGCCCCAGCATTTT. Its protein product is CAVRQGELNNQPQHF.

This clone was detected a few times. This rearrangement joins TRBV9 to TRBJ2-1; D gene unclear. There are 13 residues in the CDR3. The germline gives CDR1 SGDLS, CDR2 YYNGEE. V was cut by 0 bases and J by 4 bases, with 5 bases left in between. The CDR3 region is CASSVAVYNEQFF. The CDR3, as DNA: TGTGCCAGCAGCGTAGCTGTTTACAATGAGCAGTTCTTC.

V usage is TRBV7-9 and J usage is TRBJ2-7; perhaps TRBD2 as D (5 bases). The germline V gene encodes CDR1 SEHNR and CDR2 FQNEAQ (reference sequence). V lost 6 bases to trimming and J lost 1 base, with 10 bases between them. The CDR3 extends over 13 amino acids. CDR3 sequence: CASSGSVSYEQYF. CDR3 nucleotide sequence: TGTGCCAGCAGTGGTAGCGTATCCTACGAGCAGTACTTC.

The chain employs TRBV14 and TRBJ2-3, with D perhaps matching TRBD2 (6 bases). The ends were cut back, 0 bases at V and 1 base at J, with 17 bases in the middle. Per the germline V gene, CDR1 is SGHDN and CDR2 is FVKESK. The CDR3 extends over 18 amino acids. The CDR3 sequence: CASSQDTLLAGRTDTQYF. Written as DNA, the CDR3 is TGTGCCAGCAGCCAAGATACCCTCCTGGCGGGACGCACAGATACGCAGTATTTT.

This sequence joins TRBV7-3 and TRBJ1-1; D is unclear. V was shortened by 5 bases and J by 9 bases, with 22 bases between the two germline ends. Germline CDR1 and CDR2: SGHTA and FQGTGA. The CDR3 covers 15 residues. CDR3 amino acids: CASSPDPTLHPQAFF. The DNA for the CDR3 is TGTGCCAGCAGCCCAGACCCGACTCTCCATCCGCAAGCTTTCTTT.

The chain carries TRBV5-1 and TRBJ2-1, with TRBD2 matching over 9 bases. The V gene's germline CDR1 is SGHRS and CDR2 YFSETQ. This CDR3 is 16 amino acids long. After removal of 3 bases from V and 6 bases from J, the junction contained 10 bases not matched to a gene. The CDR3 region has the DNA TGCGCCAGCAGCTATAGCGGGAGAAAAACGGGCAATGAGCAGTTCTTC. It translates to CASSYSGRKTGNEQFF.

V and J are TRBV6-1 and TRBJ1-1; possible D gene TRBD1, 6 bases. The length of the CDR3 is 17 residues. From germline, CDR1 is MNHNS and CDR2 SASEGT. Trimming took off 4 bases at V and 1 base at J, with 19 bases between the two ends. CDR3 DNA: TGTGCCAGCAGTGTAGCGACAGGACGGTCCCAGAACACTGAAGCTTTCTTT. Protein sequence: CASSVATGRSQNTEAFF.

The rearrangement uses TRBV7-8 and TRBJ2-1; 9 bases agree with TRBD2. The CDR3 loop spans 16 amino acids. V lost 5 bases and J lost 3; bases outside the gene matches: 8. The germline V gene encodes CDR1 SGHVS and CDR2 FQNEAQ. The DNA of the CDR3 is TGTGCCAGCAGCCAAACAAGGACTAGCGACTACAATGAGCAGTTCTTC. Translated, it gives CASSQTRTSDYNEQFF.